The source of this T cell receptor beta chain is a study of shared clonotypes between healthy human individuals. Points from the study as a whole: Although depth was large, rarefaction showed that sequencing of the sorted subsets was incomplete.

This CDR3 comprises 15 residues. V dropped 5 bases and J dropped 4 bases, with 15 bases sitting between them. In germline, CDR1 is MNHEY, CDR2 SVGAGI. None of the donors, who were healthy HIV-negative adults, had recently had acute infections or vaccinations. CCR7-negative CD45RA+ TemRA cells were combined with CD45RO+ cells to form CD8 memory. In its sample, this clone was seen a few times. Antigen: not known. Over several immunoSEQ plates, each subset's genomic DNA was distributed in even portions. Using immunoSEQ multiplex PCR, the repertoire was profiled, and TCRdb retains in-frame clones only, with some absent. The profile shows approximately 640,000 clones, around 91% of them singletons.

This receptor was taken from a man between 18 and 35 years old in good health. Some clones in this sample may be carry-over from other donors' samples. The material sequenced was memory CD8+ T cells from PBMCs. Noted subset: CD45RO+ cells pooled with CCR7-negative TemRA cells. V is TRBV6-5 and J is TRBJ1-3; D is ambiguous. The CDR3: CASSGRAEGGNTIYF. The CDR3 bases are TGTGCCAGCAGTGGACGAGCGGAGGGCGGAAACACCATATATTTT.